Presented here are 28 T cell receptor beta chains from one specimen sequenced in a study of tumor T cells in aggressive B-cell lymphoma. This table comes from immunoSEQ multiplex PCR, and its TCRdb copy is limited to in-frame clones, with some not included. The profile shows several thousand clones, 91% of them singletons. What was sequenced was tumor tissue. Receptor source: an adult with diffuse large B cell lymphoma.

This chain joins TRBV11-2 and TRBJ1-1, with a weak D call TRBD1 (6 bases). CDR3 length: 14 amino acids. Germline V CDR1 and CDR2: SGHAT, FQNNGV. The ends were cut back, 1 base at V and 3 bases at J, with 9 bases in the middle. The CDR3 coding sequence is TGTGCCAGCAGCTTAGTGACAGGCCACACTGAAGCTTTCTTT. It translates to CASSLVTGHTEAFF.

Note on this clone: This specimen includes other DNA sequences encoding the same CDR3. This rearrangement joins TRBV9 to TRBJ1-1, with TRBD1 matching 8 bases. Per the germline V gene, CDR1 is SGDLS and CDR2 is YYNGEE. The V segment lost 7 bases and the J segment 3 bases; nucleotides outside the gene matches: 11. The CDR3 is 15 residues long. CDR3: CASGPGGEWDTEAFF. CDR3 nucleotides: TGTGCCAGCGGACCAGGGGGCGAATGGGACACTGAAGCTTTCTTT.

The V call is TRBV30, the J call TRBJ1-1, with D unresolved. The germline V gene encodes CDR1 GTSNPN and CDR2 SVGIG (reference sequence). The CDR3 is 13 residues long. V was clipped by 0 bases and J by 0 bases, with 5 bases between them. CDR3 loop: CAWSVQVNTEAFF. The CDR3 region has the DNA TGTGCCTGGAGTGTTCAGGTGAACACTGAAGCTTTCTTT.

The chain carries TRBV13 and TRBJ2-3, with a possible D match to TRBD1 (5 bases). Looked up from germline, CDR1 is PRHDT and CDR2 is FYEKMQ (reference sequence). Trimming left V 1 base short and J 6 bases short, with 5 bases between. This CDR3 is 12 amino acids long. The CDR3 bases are TGTGCCAGCAGCTTAGAGGGGGATACGCAGTATTTT. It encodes CASSLEGDTQYF.

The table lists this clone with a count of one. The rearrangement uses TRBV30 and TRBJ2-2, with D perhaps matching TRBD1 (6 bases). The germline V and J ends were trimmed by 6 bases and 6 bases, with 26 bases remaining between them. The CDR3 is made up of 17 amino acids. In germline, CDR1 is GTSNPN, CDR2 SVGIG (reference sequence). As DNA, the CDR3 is TGTGCCTGCCAGGGTTGGGGGCCCGCAACGTTGGCCGGGGAGCTGTTTTTT. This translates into CACQGWGPATLAGELFF.

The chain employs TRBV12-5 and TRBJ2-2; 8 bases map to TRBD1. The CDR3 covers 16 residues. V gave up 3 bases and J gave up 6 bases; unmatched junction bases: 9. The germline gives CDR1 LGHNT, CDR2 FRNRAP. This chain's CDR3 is CASGFSGRGLAGELFF. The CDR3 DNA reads TGTGCTAGTGGTTTCTCCGGCAGGGGGCTCGCCGGGGAGCTGTTTTTT.

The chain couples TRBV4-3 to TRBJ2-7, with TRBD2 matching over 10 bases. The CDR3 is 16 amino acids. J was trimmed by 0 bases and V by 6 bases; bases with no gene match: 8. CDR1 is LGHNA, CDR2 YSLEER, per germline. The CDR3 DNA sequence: TGCGCCAGCAGACCCGGGGTAGCGGGGGGCTCCTACGAGCAGTACTTC. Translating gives CASRPGVAGGSYEQYF.

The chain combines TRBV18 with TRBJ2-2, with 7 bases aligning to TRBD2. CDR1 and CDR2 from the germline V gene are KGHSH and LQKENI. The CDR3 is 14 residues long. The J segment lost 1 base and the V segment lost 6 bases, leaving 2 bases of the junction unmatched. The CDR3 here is CASSGGRNTGELFF. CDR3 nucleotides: TGTGCCAGCTCTGGCGGGAGGAACACCGGGGAGCTGTTTTTT.

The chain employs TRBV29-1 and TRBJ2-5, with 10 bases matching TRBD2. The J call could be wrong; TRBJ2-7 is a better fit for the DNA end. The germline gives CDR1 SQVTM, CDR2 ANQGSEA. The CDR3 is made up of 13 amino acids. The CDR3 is CSVRSGRALEQYF. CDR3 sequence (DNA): TGCAGCGTTAGAAGCGGGAGGGCCCTCGAGCAGTACTTC.

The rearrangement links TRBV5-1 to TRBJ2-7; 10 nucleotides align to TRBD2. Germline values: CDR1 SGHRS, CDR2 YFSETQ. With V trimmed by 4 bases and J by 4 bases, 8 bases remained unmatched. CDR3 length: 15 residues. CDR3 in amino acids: CASSTGLAVPYEQYF. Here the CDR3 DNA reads TGCGCCAGCAGCACCGGACTAGCGGTCCCATACGAGCAGTACTTC.

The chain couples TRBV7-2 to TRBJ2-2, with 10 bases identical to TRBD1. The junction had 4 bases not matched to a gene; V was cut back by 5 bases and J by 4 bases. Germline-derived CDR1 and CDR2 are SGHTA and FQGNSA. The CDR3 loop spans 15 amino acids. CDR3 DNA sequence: TGTGCCAGCAGCCGCGGACAGGGGGTCACCGGGGAGCTGTTTTTT. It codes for CASSRGQGVTGELFF.

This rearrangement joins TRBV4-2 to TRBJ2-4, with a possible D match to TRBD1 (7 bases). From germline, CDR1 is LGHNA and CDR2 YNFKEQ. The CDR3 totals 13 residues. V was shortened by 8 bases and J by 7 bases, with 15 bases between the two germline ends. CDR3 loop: CASGGGAGNIQYF. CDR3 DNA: TGTGCCAGCGGAGGGGGCGCAGGGAACATTCAGTACTTC.

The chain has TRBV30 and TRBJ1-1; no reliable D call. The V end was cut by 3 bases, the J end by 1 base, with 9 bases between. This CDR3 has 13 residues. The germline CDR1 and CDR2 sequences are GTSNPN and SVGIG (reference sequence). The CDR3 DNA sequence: TGTGCCTGGAGCTTACATCGGAACACTGAAGCTTTCTTT. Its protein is CAWSLHRNTEAFF. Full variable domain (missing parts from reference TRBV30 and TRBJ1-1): SQTIHQWPATLVQPVGSPLSLECTVEGTSNPNLYWYRQAAGRGLQLLFYSVGIGQISSEVPQNLSASRPQDRQFILSSKKLLLSDSGFYLCAWSLHRNTEAFFGQGTRLTVV.

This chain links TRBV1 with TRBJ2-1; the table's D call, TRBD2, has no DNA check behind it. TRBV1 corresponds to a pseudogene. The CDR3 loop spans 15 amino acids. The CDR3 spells CTSSRGGNAYNEQFF. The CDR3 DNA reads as TGCACCAGTAGCCGGGGGGGGAACGCCTACAATGAGCAGTTCTTC.

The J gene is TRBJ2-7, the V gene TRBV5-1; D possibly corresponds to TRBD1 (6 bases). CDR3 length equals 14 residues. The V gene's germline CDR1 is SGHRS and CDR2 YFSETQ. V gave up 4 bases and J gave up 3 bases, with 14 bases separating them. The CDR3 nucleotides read TGCGCCAGCAGCCCGAGGACAGAAAGCTACGAGCAGTACTTC. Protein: CASSPRTESYEQYF.

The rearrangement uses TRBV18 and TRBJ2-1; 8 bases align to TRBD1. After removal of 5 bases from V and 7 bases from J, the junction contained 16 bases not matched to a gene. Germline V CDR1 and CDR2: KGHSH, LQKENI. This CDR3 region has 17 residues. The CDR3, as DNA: TGTGCCAGCTCAACCCGCAGGGGGACAGGAATCGAGAATGAGCAGTTCTTC. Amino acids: CASSTRRGTGIENEQFF.

CDR3 protein: CASSYRGTGELFF. The CDR3 nucleotides read TGTGCCAGCAGTTATCGCGGGACCGGGGAGCTGTTTTTT. The gene calls are TRBV6-6 and TRBJ2-2, with a possible D match to TRBD2 (5 bases). CDR3 length equals 13 residues. V was cut by 3 bases and J by 5 bases, with 7 bases left in between. Germline CDR1 reads MNHNY; CDR2 reads SVGAGI (reference sequence).

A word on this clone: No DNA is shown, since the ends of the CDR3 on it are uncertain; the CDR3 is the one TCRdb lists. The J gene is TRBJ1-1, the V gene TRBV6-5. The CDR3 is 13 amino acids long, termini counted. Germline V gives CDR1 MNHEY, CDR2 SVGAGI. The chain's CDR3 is CASSSSSFTEAFF.

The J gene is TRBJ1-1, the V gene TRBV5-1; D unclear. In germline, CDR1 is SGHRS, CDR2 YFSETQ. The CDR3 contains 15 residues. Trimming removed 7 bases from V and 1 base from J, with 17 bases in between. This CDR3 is CASGDPRGRNTEAFF. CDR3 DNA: TGCGCCAGCGGCGATCCGCGAGGGAGGAACACTGAAGCTTTCTTT.

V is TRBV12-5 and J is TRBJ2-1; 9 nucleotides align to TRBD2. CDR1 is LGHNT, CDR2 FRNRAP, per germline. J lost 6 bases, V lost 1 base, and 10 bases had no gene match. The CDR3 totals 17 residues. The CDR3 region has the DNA TGTGCTAGTGGTTTGGGGAATGCGGGAGGGCCATCCAATGAGCAGTTCTTC. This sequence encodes CASGLGNAGGPSNEQFF.

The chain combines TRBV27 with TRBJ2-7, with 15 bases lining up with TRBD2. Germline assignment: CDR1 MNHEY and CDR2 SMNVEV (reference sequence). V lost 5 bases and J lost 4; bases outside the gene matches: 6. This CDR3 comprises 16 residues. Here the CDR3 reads CASSPGLAGGLYEQYF. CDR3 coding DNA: TGTGCCAGCAGTCCTGGACTAGCGGGAGGGTTGTACGAGCAGTACTTC.

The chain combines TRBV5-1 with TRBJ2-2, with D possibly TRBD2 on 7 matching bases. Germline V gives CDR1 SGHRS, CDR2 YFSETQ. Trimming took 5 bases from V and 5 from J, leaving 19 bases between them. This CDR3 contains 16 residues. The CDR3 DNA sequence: TGCGCCAGCAGACTGGGGGCGGGAGAGTTAACCGGGGAGCTGTTTTTT. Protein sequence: CASRLGAGELTGELFF. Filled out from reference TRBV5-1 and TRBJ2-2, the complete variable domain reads KAGVTQTPRYLIKTRGQQVTLSCSPISGHRSVSWYQQTPGQGLQFLFEYFSETQRNKGNFPGRFSGRQFSNSRSEMNVSTLELGDSALYLCASRLGAGELTGELFFGEGSRLTVL.

CDR3 protein: CASRPQGAKNIQYF. CDR3 nucleotide sequence: TGTGCCAGCAGACCACAGGGGGCCAAAAACATTCAGTACTTC. This chain joins TRBV6-6 and TRBJ2-4, with 7 bases that match TRBD1. With V trimmed by 6 bases and J by 1 base, 3 bases remained unmatched. This CDR3 comprises 14 residues. Germline V CDR1 and CDR2: MNHNY, SVGAGI (reference sequence).

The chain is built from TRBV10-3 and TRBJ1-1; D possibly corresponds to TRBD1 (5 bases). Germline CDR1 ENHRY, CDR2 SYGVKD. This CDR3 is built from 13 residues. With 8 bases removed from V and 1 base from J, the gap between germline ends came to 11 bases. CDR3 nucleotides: TGTGCCATCGGGGGGGAGAGGAACACTGAAGCTTTCTTT. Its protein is CAIGGERNTEAFF.

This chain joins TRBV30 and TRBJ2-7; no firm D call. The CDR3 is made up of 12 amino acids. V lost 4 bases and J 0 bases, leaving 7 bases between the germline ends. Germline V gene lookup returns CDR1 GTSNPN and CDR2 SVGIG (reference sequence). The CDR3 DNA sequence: TGTGCCTGGAACAGTCCCTCCTACGAGCAGTACTTC. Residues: CAWNSPSYEQYF.

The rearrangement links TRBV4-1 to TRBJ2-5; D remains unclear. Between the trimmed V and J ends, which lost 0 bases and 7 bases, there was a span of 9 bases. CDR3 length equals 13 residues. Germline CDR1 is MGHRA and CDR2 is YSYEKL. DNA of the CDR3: TGCGCCAGCAGCCAAGAGACTTCGGGGACCCAGTACTTC. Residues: CASSQETSGTQYF.

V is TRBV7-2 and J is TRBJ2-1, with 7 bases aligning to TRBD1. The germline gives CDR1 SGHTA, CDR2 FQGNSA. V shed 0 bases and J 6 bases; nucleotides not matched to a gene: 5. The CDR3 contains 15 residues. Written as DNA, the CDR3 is TGTGCCAGCAGCTTAGCCCCGGGACAGAGCAATGAGCAGTTCTTC. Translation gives CASSLAPGQSNEQFF.

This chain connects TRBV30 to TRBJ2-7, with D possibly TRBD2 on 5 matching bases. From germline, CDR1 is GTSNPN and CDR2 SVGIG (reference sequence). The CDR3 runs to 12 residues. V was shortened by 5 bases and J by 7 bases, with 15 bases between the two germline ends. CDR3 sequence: CAWGSGRLEQYF. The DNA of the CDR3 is TGTGCCTGGGGGAGCGGAAGGTTGGAGCAGTACTTC.